This T cell receptor (beta chain) originates from a study of blood T cell repertoires in COVID-19. Study-wide context: COVID-19 samples collected from the United States, Italy and Spain covered acute and convalescent phases. PBMCs, B-cell-depleted T cells, or T cells provided the cDNA or gDNA that made up the material.

V was pared by 1 base and J by 4 bases, with 2 bases of the junction left unmatched. Germline V gene lookup returns CDR1 LGHNA and CDR2 YSLEER. The CDR3 sequence is 15 residues long. Per the study methods: The assay estimated nucleated cells by amplifying reference gene primers. Profiling relied on immunoSEQ multiplex PCR, and the TCRdb table lists in-frame clones only, not all of them. For V, J and clone size, that table is used; D and trimming come from the DNA. The profile covers 300,000 to 350,000 clones, with 85% to 90% appearing a single time and 0.8% to 1.3% taken by the ten largest. Seattle's enrolled individuals joined amid active infection and were then monitored longitudinally.

What was sequenced was peripheral blood. The rearrangement uses TRBV4-3 and TRBJ1-2; 11 bases are a match to TRBD1. The clonotype originates from a woman aged 40 to 49 with COVID-19, enrolled during active disease. The CDR3 sequence is CASSQGTGGVYGYTF. The CDR3 bases are TGCGCCAGCAGCCAAGGGACAGGGGGCGTCTATGGCTACACCTTC.